This T cell receptor beta chain was recovered during a study of identical twins. Study findings and constraints: Out-of-frame alpha sequences shared by twins showed excess low generation probability. High-abundance cord blood beta clonotypes had fewer insertions; memory repertoires showed none. Its conclusions, products of cross-sectional statistical analysis, did not come from following the same donors.

With template switching, a universal primer site was added, and the cDNA carried unique molecular identifiers. TCRdb reprocessed the 5' RACE reads via MiXCR and lists one record per CDR3 protein. The sample records more than 650,000 distinct CDR3 sequences, 5.5% to 7.5% being singletons. This clonotype was picked up many times. No antigen is known for it. This receptor was taken from a man between 18 and 35 years old in good health. Sequencing was done on a sample of naive T cells sorted from blood.

CDR3 amino acids: CSARGDRASYGYTF. Written as DNA, the CDR3 is TGCAGTGCTAGGGGGGACAGGGCCAGCTATGGCTACACCTTC. V gene TRBV20-1 combines with J gene TRBJ1-2; 9 bases line up with TRBD1. Looked up from germline, CDR1 is DFQATT and CDR2 is SNEGSKA (reference sequence). Trimming at V came to 3 bases and at J to 4 bases, leaving 6 bases not matched to a gene. This CDR3 has 14 amino acids.